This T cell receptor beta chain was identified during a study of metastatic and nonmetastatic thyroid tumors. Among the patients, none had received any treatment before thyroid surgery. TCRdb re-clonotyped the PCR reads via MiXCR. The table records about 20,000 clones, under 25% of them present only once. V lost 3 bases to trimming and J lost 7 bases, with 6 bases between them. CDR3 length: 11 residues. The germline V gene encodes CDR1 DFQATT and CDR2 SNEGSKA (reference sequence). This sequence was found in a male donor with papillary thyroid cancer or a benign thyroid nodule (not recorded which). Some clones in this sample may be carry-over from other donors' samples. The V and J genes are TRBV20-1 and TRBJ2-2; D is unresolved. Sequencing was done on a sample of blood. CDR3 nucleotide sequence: TGCAGTGCTAGCACTTTCGGGGAGCTGTTTTTT. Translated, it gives CSASTFGELFF.